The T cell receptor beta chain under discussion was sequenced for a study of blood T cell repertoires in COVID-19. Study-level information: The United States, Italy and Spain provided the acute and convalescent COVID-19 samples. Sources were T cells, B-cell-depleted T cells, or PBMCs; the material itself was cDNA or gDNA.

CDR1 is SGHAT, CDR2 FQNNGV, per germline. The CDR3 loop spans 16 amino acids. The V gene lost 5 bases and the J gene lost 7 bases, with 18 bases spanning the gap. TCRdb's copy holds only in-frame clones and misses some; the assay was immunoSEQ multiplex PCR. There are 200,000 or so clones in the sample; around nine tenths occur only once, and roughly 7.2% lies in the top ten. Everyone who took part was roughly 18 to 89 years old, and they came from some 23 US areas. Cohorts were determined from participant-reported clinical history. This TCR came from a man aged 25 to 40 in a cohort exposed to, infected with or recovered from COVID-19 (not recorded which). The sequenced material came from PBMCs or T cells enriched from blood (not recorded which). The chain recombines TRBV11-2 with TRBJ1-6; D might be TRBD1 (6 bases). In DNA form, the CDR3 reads TGTGCCAGCAGCCCGACGACAGGCTTTCTAAATTCACCCCTCCACTTT. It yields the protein CASSPTTGFLNSPLHF.